Listed below are T cell receptor beta chains from one sample, sequenced in a study of T-cell reconstitution after alpha-beta-depleted transplantation in children. Using its own MiXCR run on the PCR reads, TCRdb lists one record per CDR3 protein. Of some 250,000 distinct CDR3 sequences in the sample, 12% were seen once. The starting material was PBMCs from the stem cell graft donor, obtained from the stem cell graft. All receptors derive from a human donor who donated a stem cell graft to a child with acute lymphoblastic leukemia. Both conserved end residues are part of each CDR3. The D gene is left open where the match is weak. A row's size may be missing; if present it is once, few, many or a size class.

d_call,v_call,clone_size,j_call,cdr3_length,cdr3_nt,cdr3_aa
.,TRBV15,.,TRBJ2-5,14,TGTGCCACCAGTAAAGAAGGGCCAGGGGAGACCCAGTACTTC,CATSKEGPGETQYF
TRBD1,TRBV5-1,many,TRBJ1-4,13,TGCGCCAGCAGCTCAGGGGGCTTTGAAAAACTGTTTTTT,CASSSGGFEKLFF
.,TRBV29-1,many,TRBJ2-1,12,TGCAGCGTTGAGGGCTCCTACAATGAGCAGTTCTTC,CSVEGSYNEQFF
TRBD2,TRBV7-2,few,TRBJ2-7,16,TGTGCCAGCAGCTTATCGGCTAGCGGTAGCTCCTACGAGCAGTACTTC,CASSLSASGSSYEQYF
TRBD2,TRBV11-1,many,TRBJ2-1,12,TGTGCCAGCATAGCGGGAGTAGGAGAGCAGTTCTTC,CASIAGVGEQFF
.,TRBV6-2/TRBV6-3,.,TRBJ2-5,14,TGTGCCAGCAGTTACAGACAGGTGCAAGAGACCCAGTACTTC,CASSYRQVQETQYF
TRBD2,TRBV27,many,TRBJ2-1,16,TGTGCCAGCAGTGACTCCGGGACTAGCGTTAACAATGAGCAGTTCTTC,CASSDSGTSVNNEQFF
TRBD2,TRBV3-1,many,TRBJ2-3,18,TGTGCCAGCAGCTCTAACAGTAGGACTAGCGGGGTCACAGATACGCAGTATTTT,CASSSNSRTSGVTDTQYF
.,TRBV5-1,many,TRBJ1-4,14,TGCGCCAGCAGCTTGACGGGTCTTAATGAAAAACTGTTTTTT,CASSLTGLNEKLFF
.,TRBV5-5,few,TRBJ2-2,16,TGTGCCAGCAGCCGGCGGTGGGGGGGCGGTACCGGGGAGCTGTTTTTT,CASSRRWGGGTGELFF
.,TRBV7-2,many,TRBJ1-1,14,TGTGCCAGCAGCTTAGGAATCTCTCGGGGTGAAGCTTTCTTT,CASSLGISRGEAFF
TRBD1,TRBV10-3,many,TRBJ1-2,15,TGTGCCATCAGTCAGACAGGGGACCCTTCCTTCAGCTACACCTTC,CAISQTGDPSFSYTF
TRBD2,TRBV5-1,many,TRBJ2-3,16,TGCGCCAGCAGCCTCTCGCTCAGCGGGAGAGGGAATACGCAGTATTTT,CASSLSLSGRGNTQYF
.,TRBV12-3/TRBV12-4,few,TRBJ2-2,15,TGTGCCAGCAGTCCCCGAGGGGGGGTCGGCGGGGAGCTGTTTTTT,CASSPRGGVGGELFF
.,TRBV6-5,many,TRBJ1-2,14,TGTGCCAGCAGTTATTCCACAGGGTTGTACGGCTACACCTTC,CASSYSTGLYGYTF
TRBD1,TRBV5-1,many,TRBJ2-1,14,TGCGCCAGCAGCCCCGGACAGGCCTACAATGAGCAGTTCTTC,CASSPGQAYNEQFF
.,TRBV5-1,many,TRBJ1-1,19,TGCGCCAGCAGCTGGCATCCGGTCGGGACCGCCGTTATGAACACTGAAGCTTTCTTT,CASSWHPVGTAVMNTEAFF
.,TRBV5-1,many,TRBJ2-5,17,TGCGCCAGCAGCTTGGCCAAGGACACCAAGTACCAAGAGACCCAGTACTTC,CASSLAKDTKYQETQYF
.,TRBV7-9,many,TRBJ1-3,14,TGTGCCAGCAGCCCCACCGACCGATGGGACACCATATATTTT,CASSPTDRWDTIYF
.,TRBV28,many,TRBJ1-5,15,TGTGCCAGCAGTTCTACGCACAGACACCCTCAGCCCCAGCATTTT,CASSSTHRHPQPQHF